The sequence of this T cell receptor (beta chain) was determined in a study of cytomegalovirus exposure and HLA in healthy donors. This CDR3 is built from 15 residues. V lost 4 bases to trimming and J lost 6 bases; unmatched junction nucleotides: 9. Germline-derived CDR1 and CDR2 are MNHEY and SVGAGI. The primer mix had 60 Vbeta and 13 Jbeta primers. Profiling relied on immunoSEQ multiplex PCR, and the TCRdb table lists in-frame clones only, not all of them. The sample lists roughly 200,000 clones; 80% were seen once. Notes on this clone: Its antigen is undetermined.

Study-wide points: As was reported, the classifier diagnosed cytomegalovirus status with high specificity and sensitivity. Equally common other TCR beta chains were less clonally expanded than HLA-associated ones, a later analysis found.

Sequencing was carried out using PBMCs. The receptor was derived from a man in his forties in good health and CMV-seronegative. The chain combines TRBV6-5 with TRBJ1-2; 9 bases line up with TRBD1. The CDR3 region is CASSFSTGGVDGYTF. The DNA for the CDR3 is TGTGCCAGCAGTTTTTCAACAGGGGGCGTCGATGGCTACACCTTC.